The 2 T cell receptor beta chains below come from one sample, sequenced in a study of blood T cell repertoires in COVID-19. Clones were sequenced by immunoSEQ multiplex PCR, and TCRdb holds only the in-frame ones, with some missing. The sample contains tens of thousands of clones, about 92% of which appear only once. The sequencing sample was made of peripheral blood. The receptors originated from a man aged 70-80 years with active COVID-19.

V and J are TRBV5-1 and TRBJ2-7; D possibly corresponds to TRBD2 (6 bases). The V end was cut by 6 bases, the J end by 4 bases, with 14 bases between. Germline V gene sequence: CDR1 SGHRS, CDR2 YFSETQ. This CDR3 region has 13 residues. The CDR3 reads CASKLGGGYEQYF. The CDR3 DNA reads TGCGCCAGCAAATTGGGGGGAGGATACGAGCAGTACTTC.

The J gene is TRBJ2-3, the V gene TRBV3-1 (or the pseudogene TRBV3-2); 7 bases are a match to TRBD2. This CDR3 has 15 residues. Germline V gives CDR1 LGHDT, CDR2 YNNKEL (reference sequence). V lost 5 bases to trimming and J lost 2 bases; unmatched junction nucleotides: 7. The CDR3 loop is CASSFLAGLTDTQYF. In nucleotides, the CDR3 is TGTGCCAGCAGCTTTTTAGCGGGTCTCACAGATACGCAGTATTTT.